A selection of T cell receptor beta chains follows, all from one sample in a study of early T cells in non-severe SARS-CoV-2 infection. MiXCR, run by TCRdb on the 5' RACE reads, gives a single entry per CDR3 protein. This sample yields approximately 68,000 distinct CDR3 sequences, of which roughly a tenth are seen a single time; more than 7.5% belongs to the top ten. Sequencing was performed on whole blood, taken at baseline. The receptor set was obtained from an adult who was a healthcare worker with PCR-confirmed SARS-CoV-2 infection or an uninfected control (not recorded which). The CDR3 runs from the conserved cysteine through the conserved F or W. The D gene is left open where the match is weak. A clone size is listed for some rows: how often the clone was seen (once, few, many), or a class if it is expanded.

V	D	size	J	CDR3	DNA
TRBV18	TRBD1	many	TRBJ2-7	CASSPGTGVYEQYF	TGTGCCAGCTCACCCGGGACAGGGGTCTACGAGCAGTACTTC
TRBV10-2	TRBD2	.	TRBJ2-7	CASSEMGLADRISYEQYF	TGCGCCAGCAGTGAGATGGGACTAGCGGATCGGATTTCCTACGAGCAGTACTTC
TRBV20-1	.	many	TRBJ1-6	CSARRNPYNSPLHF	TGCAGTGCTAGAAGGAACCCTTATAATTCACCCCTCCACTTT
TRBV5-5	TRBD2	few	TRBJ2-1	CASSLVTSGNEQFF	TGTGCCAGCAGCCTAGTTACTAGCGGGAATGAGCAGTTCTTC
TRBV7-3	TRBD2	many	TRBJ2-1	CASSPRERGINEQFF	TGTGCCAGCAGCCCCCGGGAGCGGGGAATCAATGAGCAGTTCTTC
TRBV19	TRBD1	many	TRBJ1-2	CASIPGWDRNYGYTF	TGTGCCAGTATTCCCGGTTGGGACAGGAACTATGGCTACACCTTC
TRBV9	.	.	TRBJ2-1	CASSVATYNEQFF	TGTGCCAGCAGCGTAGCCACTTACAATGAGCAGTTCTTC
TRBV12-3/TRBV12-4	.	.	TRBJ1-2	CASSPVVVPSYGYTF	TGTGCCAGCAGCCCCGTAGTAGTGCCGAGCTATGGCTACACCTTC
TRBV4-2	.	few	TRBJ1-6	CASSQDVGEPSPLHF	TGTGCCAGCAGCCAAGATGTAGGGGAGCCATCACCCCTCCACTTT
TRBV7-2	.	many	TRBJ2-7	CASSFGGTYEQYF	TGTGCCAGCAGCTTTGGGGGGACCTACGAGCAGTACTTC
TRBV4-1	TRBD1	few	TRBJ1-1	CASSRAPGQQNFAFF	TGCGCCAGCAGCCGAGCACCGGGACAGCAAAATTTTGCTTTCTTT
TRBV7-2	.	once	TRBJ2-3	CASSLYLGATDTQYF	TGTGCCAGCAGCTTATATCTGGGGGCGACAGATACGCAGTATTTT
TRBV6-2/TRBV6-3	.	few	TRBJ2-5	CASSYSGVTQYF	TGTGCCAGCAGTTACTCAGGGGTGACCCAGTACTTC
TRBV11-2	TRBD1	.	TRBJ2-3	CASSYTGAENTQYF	TGTGCCAGCAGTTATACAGGGGCGGAGAATACGCAGTATTTT
TRBV6-6	.	few	TRBJ1-3	CASSLPRPGNTIYF	TGTGCCAGCAGTCTACCTAGGCCTGGAAACACCATATATTTT
TRBV3-1	TRBD1	many	TRBJ2-1	CASSQGLGQGRHEQFF	TGTGCCAGCAGCCAAGGGTTGGGACAGGGTAGGCATGAGCAGTTCTTC
TRBV6-7	.	.	TRBJ2-3	CASNGGRAESTDTQYF	TGTGCCAGCAATGGGGGGAGAGCGGAGAGCACAGATACGCAGTATTTT
TRBV5-5	TRBD2	.	TRBJ2-3	CASSPRLAVSTDTQYF	TGTGCCAGCAGCCCCAGACTAGCGGTTAGCACAGATACGCAGTATTTT
TRBV7-2	.	many	TRBJ2-7	CASSYSSYEQYF	TGTGCCAGCAGTTATAGCTCCTACGAGCAGTACTTC
TRBV6-6	TRBD1	.	TRBJ2-2	CASSPTGGPAGELFF	TGTGCCAGCAGCCCGACAGGGGGTCCGGCCGGGGAGCTGTTTTTT
TRBV7-2	TRBD2	many	TRBJ2-1	CASSLAASGLYNEQFF	TGTGCCAGCAGCTTAGCGGCTAGCGGGCTATACAATGAGCAGTTCTTC
TRBV5-5	.	once	TRBJ2-7	CASRLTSYEQYF	TGTGCCAGCAGACTTACCTCCTACGAGCAGTACTTC
TRBV25-1	.	few	TRBJ1-6	CASSVGPVRGSPLHF	TGTGCCAGCAGTGTTGGACCAGTTAGAGGATCACCCCTCCACTTT
TRBV20-1	.	many	TRBJ1-1	CSAREGRAREAFF	TGCAGTGCTAGAGAGGGCCGCGCCCGGGAAGCTTTCTTT
TRBV20-1	.	few	TRBJ2-3	CSAGKGVADTQYF	TGCAGTGCTGGAAAGGGGGTAGCAGATACGCAGTATTTT
TRBV3-1	.	few	TRBJ2-7	CASSQVHEQYF	TGTGCCAGCAGCCAAGTCCACGAGCAGTACTTC
TRBV5-1	TRBD1	few	TRBJ2-3	CASSLAGGSSTDTQYF	TGCGCCAGCAGCTTGGCAGGGGGCTCAAGCACAGATACGCAGTATTTT
TRBV5-5	TRBD1	many	TRBJ1-1	CPPDRDTEAFF	TGTCCCCCGGACAGGGACACTGAAGCTTTCTTT
TRBV6-5	.	once	TRBJ2-3	CASSLREGTDTQYF	TGTGCCAGCAGCCTGCGGGAAGGCACAGATACGCAGTATTTT
TRBV19	.	.	TRBJ2-3	CASSISQVVGDTQYF	TGTGCCAGTAGTATTTCACAGGTGGTAGGAGATACGCAGTATTTT
TRBV7-3	TRBD1	.	TRBJ2-5	CASSARDRGEETQYF	TGTGCCAGCAGCGCCCGGGACAGGGGGGAAGAGACCCAGTACTTC
TRBV27	.	few	TRBJ2-3	CASSLVRGSSTDTQYF	TGTGCCAGCAGTTTAGTAAGGGGCTCTAGCACAGATACGCAGTATTTT
TRBV11-3	.	few	TRBJ1-2	CASSIYSGYGYTF	TGTGCCAGCAGCATTTACAGCGGCTATGGCTACACCTTC
TRBV12-3/TRBV12-4	.	few	TRBJ2-4	CASSLGANIQYF	TGTGCCAGCAGTTTAGGAGCGAACATTCAGTACTTC
TRBV5-1	.	.	TRBJ2-7	CASSLSPDTYEQYF	TGCGCCAGCAGCTTAAGCCCGGACACCTACGAGCAGTACTTC
TRBV10-3	.	.	TRBJ2-3	CAISESTMNTQYF	TGTGCCATCAGTGAGTCAACAATGAATACGCAGTATTTT
TRBV12-3/TRBV12-4	TRBD1	.	TRBJ1-5	CASRDRQGVSPQHF	TGTGCCAGCAGGGACCGACAGGGGGTATCGCCCCAGCATTTT
TRBV5-1	.	few	TRBJ2-3	CASSLEGGSGTDTQYF	TGCGCCAGCAGCTTGGAGGGGGGATCTGGTACAGATACGCAGTATTTT